The 24 T cell receptor beta chains below were found in one sample sequenced in a study of blood T cells in healthy people across ages. Alongside a J-beta primer mix, a sample-barcoded 5' primer served in a second PCR lasting 7 to 11 cycles. TCRdb independently ran MiXCR on the 5' RACE reads; one entry per CDR3 protein. The sample holds 1.5 million to 2 million distinct CDR3 sequences, approximately 39% seen once. Sequencing was performed on blood. These receptors all come from a human donor in good health.

This clonotype was found a few times. The chain links TRBV7-2 to TRBJ1-5; D not certain. Germline V gene data show CDR1 as SGHTA and CDR2 as FQGNSA. The CDR3 sequence is 14 residues long. Trimming removed 5 bases from V and 0 bases from J, with 8 bases in between. This chain's CDR3 is CASSPPNSNQPQHF. The CDR3, as DNA: TGTGCCAGCAGCCCACCTAATAGCAATCAGCCCCAGCATTTT.

The sample holds a few counts of this clonotype. The chain has TRBV5-1 and TRBJ1-4, with a weak D call TRBD1 (5 bases). Trimming took 5 bases from V and 7 from J, leaving 15 bases between them. CDR1 is SGHRS, CDR2 YFSETQ, per germline. The CDR3 is 14 amino acids. In nucleotides, the CDR3 is TGCGCCAGCAGTGAGGGGCGTCGGGGTGAAAAACTGTTTTTT. Protein product: CASSEGRRGEKLFF. The complete variable domain, with remaining parts taken from reference TRBV5-1 and TRBJ1-4, reads KAGVTQTPRYLIKTRGQQVTLSCSPISGHRSVSWYQQTPGQGLQFLFEYFSETQRNKGNFPGRFSGRQFSNSRSEMNVSTLELGDSALYLCASSEGRRGEKLFFGSGTQLSVL.

The chain joins TRBV19 to TRBJ2-3; D is undetermined. The germline V gene has CDR1 LNHDA and CDR2 SQIVND (reference sequence). V shed 4 bases and J shed 2 bases, with 19 bases lying between them. The CDR3 is 17 residues long. CDR3 sequence (DNA): TGTGCCAGTAGTACTCCCTTTAAACGGGCCCTCACAGATACGCAGTATTTT. Translated, it gives CASSTPFKRALTDTQYF.

The J gene is TRBJ1-1, the V gene TRBV15, with D unclear. The CDR3 is made up of 17 amino acids. Germline-derived CDR1 and CDR2 are LNHNV and YYDKDF (reference sequence). V was trimmed by 1 base and J by 5 bases, leaving 20 bases between them. The CDR3 DNA reads as TGTGCCACCAGCAGAGGACCGGGCCGCCAAACTGGGACTGAAGCTTTCTTT. Translated, it gives CATSRGPGRQTGTEAFF.

The V and J genes are TRBV7-9 and TRBJ2-3, with a possible D match to TRBD1 (6 bases). The CDR3 sequence is 16 residues long. V was cut by 0 bases and J by 2 bases, with 12 bases left in between. From germline, CDR1 is SEHNR and CDR2 FQNEAQ (reference sequence). The CDR3 protein is CASSLALQGITDTQYF. The DNA of the CDR3 is TGTGCCAGCAGCTTAGCGCTCCAGGGGATCACAGATACGCAGTATTTT.

The V call is TRBV12-3 or TRBV12-4, the J call TRBJ1-2; D is perhaps TRBD1 (6 bases). Trimming removed 7 bases at V and 4 bases at J, with 16 bases between. The CDR3 is 14 residues long. CDR3 sequence: CASMATGLFYGYTF. As DNA, the CDR3 is TGTGCCAGCATGGCGACAGGTCTATTCTATGGCTACACCTTC.

This clonotype was found a few times. The chain carries TRBV15 and TRBJ1-1; D gene ambiguous. Trimming took 0 bases from V and 6 from J, leaving 11 bases between them. CDR1 is LNHNV and CDR2 is YYDKDF in the germline V gene (reference sequence). The CDR3 consists of 14 residues. The CDR3: CATSRDLESSEAFF. The CDR3 DNA is TGTGCCACCAGCAGAGATTTGGAGTCTTCTGAAGCTTTCTTT.

The V gene is TRBV9, the J gene TRBJ1-1; unclear D gene. CDR1 and CDR2 from the germline V gene are SGDLS and YYNGEE. Between the trimmed V and J ends, which lost 0 bases and 0 bases, there was a span of 9 bases. CDR3 length: 15 amino acids. CDR3 in amino acids: CASSVGVRVNTEAFF. For the CDR3, the DNA is TGTGCCAGCAGCGTAGGGGTCAGAGTGAACACTGAAGCTTTCTTT.

This clonotype was observed a few times. A much larger clone lies a single base off, so this may be a read error. V and J are TRBV7-2 and TRBJ2-1, with 10 bases aligning to TRBD2. J lost 5 bases, V lost 1 base, and 2 bases had no gene match. This CDR3 spans 15 amino acids. The germline V gene has CDR1 SGHTA and CDR2 FQGNSA. The CDR3 loop reads CASSLELAGNNEQFF. CDR3 nucleotides: TGTGCCAGCAGCTTAGAACTAGCGGGGAACAATGAGCAGTTCTTC.

The chain employs TRBV20-1 and TRBJ2-1; TRBD2 is a possible D gene (7 bases). Trimming removed 7 bases from V and 0 bases from J, with 16 bases in between. The CDR3 is 15 residues long. Germline V gene lookup returns CDR1 DFQATT and CDR2 SNEGSKA (reference sequence). The CDR3, as DNA: TGCAGTGTTCGGCGGGGGCGAAGCTCCTACAATGAGCAGTTCTTC. This codes for CSVRRGRSSYNEQFF.

The chain couples TRBV10-3 to TRBJ1-2; 7 bases map to TRBD1. Losses at the gene ends were 11 bases for V and 4 bases for J; bases not matched to a gene: 13. The CDR3 runs 14 residues. From germline, CDR1 is ENHRY and CDR2 SYGVKD. This CDR3 reads CAVGTEAGGYGYTF. The CDR3 nucleotides read TGTGCCGTAGGGACCGAGGCAGGGGGCTATGGCTACACCTTC.

The gene calls are TRBV7-9 and TRBJ1-4, with 7 bases aligning to TRBD1. Trimming removed 5 bases from V and 2 bases from J; junction bases left unmatched: 8. CDR3 length: 16 amino acids. CDR1 is SEHNR and CDR2 is FQNEAQ in the germline V gene (reference sequence). The CDR3 is CASSIHRDSTNEKLFF. The CDR3 nucleotides are TGTGCCAGCAGCATCCACCGGGACAGCACTAATGAAAAACTGTTTTTT. The entire variable domain, with the rest obtained from reference TRBV7-9 and TRBJ1-4, is as follows: DTGVSQNPRHKITKRGQNVTFRCDPISEHNRLYWYRQTLGQGPEFLTYFQNEAQLEKSRLLSDRFSAERPKGSFSTLEIQRTEQGDSAMYLCASSIHRDSTNEKLFFGSGTQLSVL.

J is TRBJ2-3 and V is TRBV29-1, with 12 bases that match TRBD2. V trimming: 3 bases; J trimming: 1 base; junction bases outside the gene matches: 8. Germline CDR1 SQVTM, CDR2 ANQGSEA. The length of the CDR3 is 17 residues. CDR3 sequence: CSVDPTSGGIGTDTQYF. The CDR3 bases are TGCAGCGTTGATCCGACTAGCGGGGGAATTGGCACAGATACGCAGTATTTT.

This clonotype was picked up one time. The gene calls are TRBV3-1 and TRBJ2-7, with D perhaps matching TRBD2 (6 bases). Trimming removed 2 bases at V and 4 bases at J, with 15 bases between. The germline V gene encodes CDR1 LGHDT and CDR2 YNNKEL (reference sequence). CDR3 length: 15 residues. CDR3 sequence: CASSQPGGGLYEQYF. The CDR3 nucleotides read TGTGCCAGCAGCCAACCGGGTGGGGGACTTTACGAGCAGTACTTC.

V gene TRBV15 combines with J gene TRBJ2-5; D call uncertain. Germline V CDR1 and CDR2: LNHNV, YYDKDF (reference sequence). The CDR3 contains 11 residues. Trimming removed 10 bases from V and 1 base from J, with 7 bases in between. The DNA of the CDR3 is TGTGCCATACCATTCCAAGAGACCCAGTACTTC. This encodes CAIPFQETQYF. Supplemented by reference TRBV15 and TRBJ2-5, the full variable domain reads DAMVIQNPRYQVTQFGKPVTLSCSQTLNHNVMYWYQQKSSQAPKLLFHYYDKDFNNEADTPDNFQSRRPNTSFCFLDIRSPGLGDTAMYLCAIPFQETQYFGPGTRLLVL.

V and J are TRBV29-1 and TRBJ2-5; 10 positions match TRBD2. The germline CDR1 and CDR2 sequences are SQVTM and ANQGSEA. The trim removed 4 bases at V and 3 bases at J, leaving 2 bases unmatched. This CDR3 region has 13 residues. The CDR3 DNA follows: TGCAGCGTTGCCGGGACTAGCGAAGAGACCCAGTACTTC. Protein sequence: CSVAGTSEETQYF. The complete variable domain, with remaining parts taken from reference TRBV29-1 and TRBJ2-5, reads SAVISQKPSRDICQRGTSLTIQCQVDSQVTMMFWYRQQPGQSLTLIATANQGSEATYESGFVIDKFPISRPNLTFSTLTVSNMSPEDSSIYLCSVAGTSEETQYFGPGTRLLVL.

This clonotype has only a few counts. The J gene is TRBJ1-2, the V gene TRBV4-2; 7 bases are a match to TRBD1. The V and J ends lost 6 bases and 8 bases, in that order; junction bases with no gene match: 12. Germline V gene lookup returns CDR1 LGHNA and CDR2 YNFKEQ. The CDR3 contains 14 residues. The DNA for the CDR3 is TGTGCCAGCAGGACCCAGGGGGGTTTGGAAGGCTACACCTTC. It yields the protein CASRTQGGLEGYTF.

V usage is TRBV7-2 and J usage is TRBJ1-6; 9 nucleotides match TRBD1. This CDR3 spans 17 amino acids. Trimming took 1 base from V and 5 from J; bases not matched to a gene: 6. The germline CDR1 and CDR2 sequences are SGHTA and FQGNSA. Here the CDR3 reads CASSLGGTGFNNSPLHF. Written as DNA, the CDR3 is TGTGCCAGCAGCTTAGGCGGGACAGGGTTCAATAATTCACCCCTCCACTTT.

This chain connects TRBV20-1 to TRBJ2-3; D ambiguous. Trimming removed 5 bases at V and 10 bases at J, with 16 bases between. CDR1 and CDR2 (germline): DFQATT, SNEGSKA (reference sequence). The length of the CDR3 is 12 residues. CDR3 DNA sequence: TGCAGTGCTCAAAAGCCCAACACGGCGCAGTATTTT. It specifies CSAQKPNTAQYF.

In its sample, this clonotype was seen a few times. The chain combines TRBV5-6 with TRBJ2-5; TRBD1 agrees at 7 bases. In germline, CDR1 is SGHDT, CDR2 YYEEEE. The CDR3 covers 14 residues. Trimming removed 5 bases from V and 6 bases from J; junction bases left unmatched: 10. CDR3 sequence (DNA): TGTGCCAGCAGTCCGAGGGGGCTACAAAAGACCCAGTACTTC. Encoded protein: CASSPRGLQKTQYF.

The gene calls are TRBV12-3 or TRBV12-4 and TRBJ1-2; D possibly corresponds to TRBD1 (6 bases). The CDR3 consists of 15 residues. V was pared by 6 bases and J by 6 bases, with 20 bases between. CDR3 amino acids: CASSLTTRTEDGYTF. The CDR3 DNA reads as TGTGCCAGCAGCCTCACAACGCGGACAGAAGATGGCTACACCTTC.

V gene TRBV7-2 combines with J gene TRBJ2-5, with a tentative D call TRBD2 (5 bases). CDR1 and CDR2 from the germline V gene are SGHTA and FQGNSA. Trimming took off 4 bases at V and 5 bases at J, with 14 bases between the two ends. This CDR3 spans 14 amino acids. CDR3 loop: CASSSVGGEETQYF. The CDR3 DNA follows: TGTGCCAGCAGCTCCGTCGGAGGCGAGGAGACCCAGTACTTC.

This sequence joins TRBV7-2 and TRBJ1-4, with D unclear. Trimming shortened V by 4 bases and J by 8 bases, and 8 bases separated the two germline ends. CDR1 and CDR2 (germline): SGHTA, FQGNSA. This CDR3 region has 12 residues. The CDR3 region has the DNA TGTGCCAGCAGCTCCTACACCGAAAAACTGTTTTTT. It translates to CASSSYTEKLFF.

This clonotype appeared once. V and J are TRBV28 and TRBJ1-5; 8 bases line up with TRBD1. This CDR3 is built from 16 residues. Germline CDR1 reads MDHEN; CDR2 reads SYDVKM. V lost 7 bases, J lost 0 bases, and 8 bases stayed unmatched. CDR3 loop: CASTSGTGDSNQPQHF. The CDR3 bases are TGTGCCAGCACTTCAGGGACAGGAGATAGCAATCAGCCCCAGCATTTT. Variable domain in full (rest from reference TRBV28 and TRBJ1-5): DVKVTQSSRYLVKRTGEKVFLECVQDMDHENMFWYRQDPGLGLRLIYFSYDVKMKEKGDIPEGYSVSREKKERFSLILESASTNQTSMYLCASTSGTGDSNQPQHFGDGTRLSIL.